These 14 T cell receptor beta chains share one sample of origin, sequenced in a study of beta chain features in type 1 diabetes. TCRB transcripts that were expressed got sequenced, as all of the isolated RNA had been reverse transcribed. The protocol was immunoSEQ multiplex PCR, while the TCRdb copy is restricted to in-frame clones and leaves out a portion. Among about 620,000 clones listed, around 15% were seen once. Material for sequencing was naive CD4+ T cells from blood. The source of these receptors is a man between 18 and 35 years old in good health.

This clone was picked up a small number of times. This sequence joins TRBV14 and TRBJ1-6, with D possibly TRBD1 on 5 matching bases. The CDR3 is 17 amino acids. The germline V and J ends were trimmed by 4 bases and 7 bases, with 20 bases remaining between them. CDR1 is SGHDN, CDR2 FVKESK, per germline. CDR3 region: CASSRLYGGVGNSPLHF. The CDR3 DNA reads as TGTGCCAGCAGCCGCCTCTATGGGGGTGTGGGGAATTCACCCCTCCACTTT.

In this sample, this clone turned up a few times. V gene TRBV6-6 combines with J gene TRBJ1-1; 9 nucleotides align to TRBD1. This CDR3 is 11 amino acids long. Germline V gives CDR1 MNHNY, CDR2 SVGAGI (reference sequence). J was trimmed by 8 bases and V by 5 bases; bases with no gene match: 0. CDR3 bases: TGTGCCAGCAGTGACAGGGGGGAAGCTTTCTTT. Encoded protein: CASSDRGEAFF.

The rearrangement joins TRBV9 to TRBJ2-2, with 7 bases identical to TRBD1. Germline CDR1 SGDLS, CDR2 YYNGEE. Trimming removed 4 bases from V and 0 bases from J; junction bases left unmatched: 6. This CDR3 spans 16 amino acids. The CDR3 loop reads CASSPRGPANTGELFF. CDR3 nucleotides: TGTGCCAGCAGCCCGAGGGGGCCAGCGAACACCGGGGAGCTGTTTTTT. Drawing the rest from reference TRBV9 and TRBJ2-2, the complete variable domain is DSGVTQTPKHLITATGQRVTLRCSPRSGDLSVYWYQQSLDQGLQFLIQYYNGEERAKGNILERFSAQQFPDLHSELNLSSLELGDSALYFCASSPRGPANTGELFFGEGSRLTVL.

This clone was detected a few times. Within the sample, other DNA sequences also encode this same CDR3. V and J are TRBV5-1 and TRBJ2-7, with 10 bases identical to TRBD1. The CDR3 runs to 14 residues. CDR1 SGHRS and CDR2 YFSETQ come from the germline V gene. J gave up 2 bases and V 3 bases, and 2 bases lay outside the gene matches. The CDR3 DNA is TGCGCCAGCAGCTCTGGACAGGGGGCCTACGAGCAGTACTTC. Protein sequence: CASSSGQGAYEQYF.

Points on this clone: Additional DNA sequences in this sample encode the identical CDR3. The genes are TRBV6-5 and TRBJ2-7; TRBD1 aligns across 9 bases. Germline V gene sequence: CDR1 MNHEY, CDR2 SVGAGI. CDR3 length: 15 amino acids. Germline trimming cut 0 bases from V and 4 bases from J; bases unmatched to any gene: 4. CDR3 DNA: TGTGCCAGCAGTTACTCCGGGACAGGGCTATACGAGCAGTACTTC. This codes for CASSYSGTGLYEQYF.

This clone appeared a few times. The V call is TRBV19, the J call TRBJ2-1, with TRBD2 matching over 7 bases. V shed 4 bases, J shed 12 bases, and the junction held 9 bases outside the gene matches. Per germline, CDR1 LNHDA and CDR2 SQIVND (reference sequence). The CDR3 contains 13 residues. The CDR3 nucleotides are TGTGCCAGTAGTACTGGACTAGTCGTGGGGCAGTTCTTC. Protein product: CASSTGLVVGQFF.

This clone was counted a few times. The gene calls are TRBV5-8 and TRBJ1-1; D uncertain. Trimming cost V 4 bases and J 1 base, with 14 bases left between them. The V gene's germline CDR1 is SGHTS and CDR2 YDEGEE. This CDR3 region has 15 residues. This chain's CDR3 is CASSPSGRSNTEAFF. CDR3 DNA: TGTGCCAGCAGCCCTTCTGGACGGTCGAACACTGAAGCTTTCTTT.

The chain recombines TRBV5-1 with TRBJ1-2; D is unresolved. Deletions cut 4 bases from V and 2 bases from J, with 15 bases between. Germline CDR1 SGHRS, CDR2 YFSETQ. The CDR3 loop spans 15 amino acids. The CDR3 loop reads CASSLGQEVNYGYTF. CDR3 bases: TGCGCCAGCAGCCTGGGCCAGGAAGTAAACTATGGCTACACCTTC.

The V gene is TRBV5-1, the J gene TRBJ1-1; TRBD1 might be the D (5 bases). The germline V and J ends were trimmed by 5 bases and 0 bases, with 14 bases remaining between them. CDR3 size: 15 residues. Germline V gives CDR1 SGHRS, CDR2 YFSETQ. This CDR3 reads CASRASGRMNTEAFF. Here the CDR3 DNA reads TGCGCCAGCAGGGCTTCGGGACGGATGAACACTGAAGCTTTCTTT.

The J gene is TRBJ1-1, the V gene TRBV29-1; 9 bases fit TRBD1. The germline CDR1 and CDR2 sequences are SQVTM and ANQGSEA. The CDR3 sequence is 13 residues long. The ends lost 6 bases at V and 3 bases at J; junction bases unmatched: 5. CDR3 amino acids: CSVGQGRYTEAFF. The DNA of the CDR3 is TGCAGCGTCGGACAGGGGAGATACACTGAAGCTTTCTTT.

V is TRBV7-3 and J is TRBJ2-7; D perhaps matches TRBD2 (7 bases). Germline CDR1 reads SGHTA; CDR2 reads FQGTGA. The CDR3 is 14 residues long. The V gene lost 5 bases and the J gene lost 2 bases, with 13 bases spanning the gap. The CDR3 here is CASSPSGGPYEQYF. CDR3 bases: TGTGCCAGCAGCCCTTCGGGGGGCCCCTACGAGCAGTACTTC.

The chain has TRBV28 and TRBJ1-5, with D possibly being TRBD1 (5 bases). V shed 6 bases and J shed 9 bases, with 18 bases lying between them. This CDR3 comprises 14 residues. In germline, CDR1 is MDHEN, CDR2 SYDVKM. In DNA, the CDR3 is TGTGCCAGCAGGGCCGGGGGTTTCGTGGGGCCCCAGCATTTT. It translates to CASRAGGFVGPQHF.

This clone appeared a few times. V is TRBV4-3 and J is TRBJ1-6; 7 bases line up with TRBD1. Looked up from germline, CDR1 is LGHNA and CDR2 is YSLEER. The length of the CDR3 is 15 residues. The junction had 4 bases not matched to a gene; V was cut back by 1 base and J by 7 bases. Here the CDR3 DNA reads TGCGCCAGCAGCCAAGCAGGGGGTAGGAATTCACCCCTCCACTTT. It translates to CASSQAGGRNSPLHF.

For the CDR3, the DNA is TGCAGCGTTGGTGGTCAGCCCCAGCATTTT. Translation gives CSVGGQPQHF. The chain recombines TRBV29-1 with TRBJ1-5; D gene uncertain. Germline V gene sequence: CDR1 SQVTM, CDR2 ANQGSEA. CDR3 length equals 10 residues. The V end lost 4 bases, the J end lost 6 bases, and 4 bases lay between the germline ends.